This is a list of T cell receptor beta chains from one sample in a study of cytomegalovirus exposure and HLA in healthy donors. Generated by immunoSEQ multiplex PCR, the TCRdb table keeps only in-frame clones and is missing some. The profile shows some 200,000 clones, roughly 80% of them singletons. Specimen: PBMCs. The receptors shown here come from a middle-aged man in good health and CMV-seropositive. Both conserved end residues are part of each CDR3.

J gene: TRBJ2-3
V gene: TRBV19
CDR3 protein: CASSLLAGITDTQYF

J gene: TRBJ2-1
V gene: TRBV18
CDR3 protein: CASSSEGRHNEQFF

J gene: TRBJ1-5
V gene: TRBV7-8
CDR3 protein: CASSLARGRQDNQPQHF

J gene: TRBJ2-1
V gene: TRBV6-1
CDR3 protein: CASSGQRGVSNEQFF

J gene: TRBJ2-7
V gene: TRBV5-1
CDR3 protein: CASSSGQGRYEQYF

J gene: TRBJ2-7
V gene: TRBV4-3
CDR3 protein: CASSQVAVSSYEQYF

J gene: TRBJ1-1
V gene: TRBV29-1
CDR3 protein: CSVERGMNTEAFF

J gene: TRBJ2-2
V gene: TRBV28
CDR3 protein: CASSSPFLAVSANTGELFF

J gene: TRBJ2-7
V gene: TRBV7-2
CDR3 protein: CASSPRTGEYEQYF

J gene: TRBJ1-1
V gene: TRBV4-3
CDR3 protein: CASSQDVQGINTEAFF

J gene: TRBJ1-3
V gene: TRBV7-8
CDR3 protein: CASSSRGGELSGNTIYF

J gene: TRBJ2-4
V gene: TRBV27
CDR3 protein: CASSLLATKNIQYF

J gene: TRBJ1-1
V gene: TRBV15
CDR3 protein: CATSPGGTANTEAFF

J gene: TRBJ2-1
V gene: TRBV4-3
CDR3 protein: CASSRNAGQGQFF

J gene: TRBJ1-5
V gene: TRBV19
CDR3 protein: CASSTPRQGTSQPQHF

J gene: TRBJ2-4
V gene: TRBV28
CDR3 protein: CASREGDIKNIQYF

J gene: TRBJ2-3
V gene: TRBV27
CDR3 protein: CASSLAGGPLDTQYF

J gene: TRBJ1-5
V gene: TRBV19
CDR3 protein: CASRSGPPSNQPQHF

J gene: TRBJ2-7
V gene: TRBV30
CDR3 protein: CAWSTGSYEQYF

J gene: TRBJ1-2
V gene: TRBV19
CDR3 protein: CASSSSGEYGYTF

J gene: TRBJ1-1
V gene: TRBV9
CDR3 protein: CASSKDSGYTEAFF

J gene: TRBJ2-5
V gene: TRBV7-9
CDR3 protein: CASSLGRGGETQYF

J gene: TRBJ1-2
V gene: TRBV7-6
CDR3 protein: CASSPELGQGNYGYTF

J gene: TRBJ1-4
V gene: TRBV7-2
CDR3 protein: CASSHRVATPNEKLFF

J gene: TRBJ2-7
V gene: TRBV10-1
CDR3 protein: CASSMGLAGSYEQYF

J gene: TRBJ2-1
V gene: TRBV5-1
CDR3 protein: CASLGLAGAYNEQFF

J gene: TRBJ2-2
V gene: TRBV5-4
CDR3 protein: CASSLANRVDTGELFF

J gene: TRBJ2-1
V gene: TRBV7-9
CDR3 protein: CASSSSWGGNEQFF

J gene: TRBJ1-4
V gene: TRBV19
CDR3 protein: CASSIDFRRQSNEKLFF

J gene: TRBJ1-6
V gene: TRBV19
CDR3 protein: CASSERDSFNSPLHF

J gene: TRBJ1-4
V gene: TRBV19
CDR3 protein: CASRLPARNEKLFF

J gene: TRBJ2-7
V gene: TRBV6-5
CDR3 protein: CASTKGQLYEQYF

J gene: TRBJ2-3
V gene: TRBV7-9
CDR3 protein: CASSLGLGDTDTQYF

J gene: TRBJ1-1
V gene: TRBV2
CDR3 protein: CASVTTGDTEAFF

J gene: TRBJ1-1
V gene: TRBV9
CDR3 protein: CASSPGLGTEAFF

J gene: TRBJ2-1
V gene: TRBV7-2
CDR3 protein: CASSLGVKEGNEQFF